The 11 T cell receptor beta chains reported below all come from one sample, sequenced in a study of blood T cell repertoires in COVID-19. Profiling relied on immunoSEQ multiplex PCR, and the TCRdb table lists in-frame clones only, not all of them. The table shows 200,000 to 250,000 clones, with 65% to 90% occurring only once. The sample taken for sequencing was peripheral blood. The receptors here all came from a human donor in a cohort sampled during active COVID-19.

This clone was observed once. DNA of the CDR3: TGCGCCAGCAGCTTGGGGGGACAGGACTACAACGAGCAGTACTTC. Its protein product is CASSLGGQDYNEQYF. V and J are TRBV5-1 and TRBJ2-7; TRBD1 aligns across 8 bases. The CDR3 is 15 amino acids. The junction had 7 bases not matched to a gene; V was cut back by 0 bases and J by 5 bases. Germline V CDR1 and CDR2: SGHRS, YFSETQ.

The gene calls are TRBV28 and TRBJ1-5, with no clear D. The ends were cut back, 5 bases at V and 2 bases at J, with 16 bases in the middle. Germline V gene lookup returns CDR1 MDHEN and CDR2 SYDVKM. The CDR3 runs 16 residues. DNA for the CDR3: TGTGCCAGCAGTCCCCGGTGGGTGGGCGGCAATCAGCCCCAGCATTTT. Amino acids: CASSPRWVGGNQPQHF.

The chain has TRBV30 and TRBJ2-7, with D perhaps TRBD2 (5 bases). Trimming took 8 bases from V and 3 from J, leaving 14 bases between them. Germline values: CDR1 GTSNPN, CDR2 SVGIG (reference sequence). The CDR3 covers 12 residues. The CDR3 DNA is TGTGCCGGAGCCCGGAGCGGCTACGAGCAGTACTTC. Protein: CAGARSGYEQYF.

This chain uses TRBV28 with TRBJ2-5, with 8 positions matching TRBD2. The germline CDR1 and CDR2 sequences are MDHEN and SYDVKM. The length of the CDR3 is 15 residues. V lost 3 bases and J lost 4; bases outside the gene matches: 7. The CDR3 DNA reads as TGTGCCAGCAGTTTCATCTTAAGCGGGAGAGAGACCCAGTACTTC. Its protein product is CASSFILSGRETQYF. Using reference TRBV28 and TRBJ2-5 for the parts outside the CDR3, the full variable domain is DVKVTQSSRYLVKRTGEKVFLECVQDMDHENMFWYRQDPGLGLRLIYFSYDVKMKEKGDIPEGYSVSREKKERFSLILESASTNQTSMYLCASSFILSGRETQYFGPGTRLLVL.

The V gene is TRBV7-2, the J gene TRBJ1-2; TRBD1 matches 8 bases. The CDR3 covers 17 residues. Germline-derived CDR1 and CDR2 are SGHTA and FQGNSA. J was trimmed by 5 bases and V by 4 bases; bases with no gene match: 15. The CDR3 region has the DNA TGTGCCAGCAGCTCCCGCCCAGGACAGGGAAAGTTGTATGGCTACACCTTC. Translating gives CASSSRPGQGKLYGYTF.

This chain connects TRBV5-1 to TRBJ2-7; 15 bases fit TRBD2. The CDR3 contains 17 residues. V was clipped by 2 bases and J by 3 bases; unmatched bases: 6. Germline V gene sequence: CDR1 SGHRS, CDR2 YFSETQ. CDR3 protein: CASSFGTSGRMDYEQYF. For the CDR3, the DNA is TGCGCCAGCAGCTTTGGGACTAGCGGGAGGATGGACTACGAGCAGTACTTC.

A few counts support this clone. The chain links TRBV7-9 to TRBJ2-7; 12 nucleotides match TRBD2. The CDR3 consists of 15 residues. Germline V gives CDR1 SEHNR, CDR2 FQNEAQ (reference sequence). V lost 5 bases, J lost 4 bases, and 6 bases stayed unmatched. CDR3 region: CASSVTSGSRYEQYF. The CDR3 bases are TGTGCCAGCAGCGTGACTAGCGGGAGCCGGTACGAGCAGTACTTC.

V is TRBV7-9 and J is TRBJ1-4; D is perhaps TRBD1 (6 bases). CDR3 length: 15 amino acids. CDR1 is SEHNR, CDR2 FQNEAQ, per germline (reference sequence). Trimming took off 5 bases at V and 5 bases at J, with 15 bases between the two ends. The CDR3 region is CASSPGGGQNEKLFF. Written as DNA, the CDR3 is TGTGCCAGCAGCCCTGGCGGGGGGCAAAATGAAAAACTGTTTTTT.

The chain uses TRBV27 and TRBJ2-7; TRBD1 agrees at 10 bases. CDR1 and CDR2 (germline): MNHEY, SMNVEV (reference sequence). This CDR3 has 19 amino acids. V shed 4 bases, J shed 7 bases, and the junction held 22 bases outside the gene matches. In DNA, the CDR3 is TGTGCCAGCAGTTACGCTAAAGGAGGGGGACAGGGGCCTCCGGTTGAGCAGTACTTC. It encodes CASSYAKGGGQGPPVEQYF.

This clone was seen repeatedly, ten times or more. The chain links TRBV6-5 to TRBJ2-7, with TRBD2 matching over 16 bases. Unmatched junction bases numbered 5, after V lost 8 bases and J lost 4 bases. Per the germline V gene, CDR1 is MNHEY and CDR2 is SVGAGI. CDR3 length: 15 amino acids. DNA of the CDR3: TGTGCCAGCCCAGGGACTAGCGGGAGGGGGTACGAGCAGTACTTC. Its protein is CASPGTSGRGYEQYF.

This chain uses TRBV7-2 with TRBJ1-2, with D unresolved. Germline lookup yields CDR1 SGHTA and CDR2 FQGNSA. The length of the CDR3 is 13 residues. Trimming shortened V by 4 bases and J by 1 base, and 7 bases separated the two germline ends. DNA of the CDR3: TGTGCCAGCAGCTACGGGGTTAACTATGGCTACACCTTC. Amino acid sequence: CASSYGVNYGYTF.